The 27 T cell receptor beta chains below all came from one sample that was sequenced in a study of cytomegalovirus exposure and HLA in healthy donors. In the PCR, 60 Vbeta and 13 Jbeta primers were used. The repertoire was sequenced with immunoSEQ multiplex PCR; TCRdb's copy has only in-frame clones and lacks some. Altogether about 140,000 clones are present, 70% to 80% being singletons, with the ten largest covering 13% to 15%. Source material: PBMCs. Receptor source: a woman aged 35 to 49 in good health and CMV-seronegative.

This clone occurred a few times. The chain links TRBV5-6 to TRBJ1-6; possible D gene TRBD1, 6 bases. Germline lookup yields CDR1 SGHDT and CDR2 YYEEEE. Trimming took 0 bases from V and 6 from J, leaving 7 bases between them. This CDR3 has 14 amino acids. The CDR3 loop reads CASSLGQVNSPLHF. The CDR3, as DNA: TGTGCCAGCAGCTTGGGACAGGTTAATTCACCCCTCCACTTT.

The J gene is TRBJ1-6, the V gene TRBV9; possible D gene TRBD1, 6 bases. V lost 0 bases and J lost 0, with 10 bases in between. CDR3 size: 17 residues. The germline V gene encodes CDR1 SGDLS and CDR2 YYNGEE. CDR3 bases: TGTGCCAGCAGCGTAGATGGGGGCAGCTCCTATAATTCACCCCTCCACTTT. Its translation is CASSVDGGSSYNSPLHF.

This rearrangement joins TRBV20-1 to TRBJ2-7; D remains ambiguous. This CDR3 contains 11 residues. Trimming shortened V by 5 bases and J by 4 bases, and 9 bases separated the two germline ends. CDR1 and CDR2 from the germline V gene are DFQATT and SNEGSKA (reference sequence). The CDR3 DNA reads TGCAGTGCTCCTATATCATACGAGCAGTACTTC. It translates to CSAPISYEQYF.

The chain employs TRBV5-1 and TRBJ1-1; possibly TRBD1 for D (6 bases). CDR3 length: 15 residues. The germline V gene encodes CDR1 SGHRS and CDR2 YFSETQ. Between the trimmed V and J ends, which lost 2 bases and 0 bases, there was a span of 11 bases. CDR3 region: CASSFSTGMNTEAFF. Here the CDR3 DNA reads TGCGCCAGCAGCTTTTCAACAGGGATGAACACTGAAGCTTTCTTT.

The chain employs TRBV11-2 and TRBJ2-1, with 11 positions matching TRBD2. Germline V gene sequence: CDR1 SGHAT, CDR2 FQNNGV. The J segment lost 6 bases and the V segment lost 3 bases, leaving 4 bases of the junction unmatched. CDR3 length: 15 amino acids. The CDR3 loop reads CASSLASGGINEQFF. In DNA form, the CDR3 reads TGTGCCAGCAGCTTGGCTAGCGGGGGGATCAATGAGCAGTTCTTC.

V is TRBV13 and J is TRBJ2-1; 9 bases map to TRBD2. Trimming removed 10 bases from V and 5 bases from J; junction bases left unmatched: 3. The CDR3 contains 12 residues. Germline lookup yields CDR1 PRHDT and CDR2 FYEKMQ (reference sequence). In DNA form, the CDR3 reads TGTGCCACCCAGCGGGGGGACAATGAGCAGTTCTTC. Translated: CATQRGDNEQFF.

Points on this clone: A read error may account for a junction end that differs from germline. The rearrangement joins TRBV5-1 to TRBJ1-2; 9 nucleotides align to TRBD1. The CDR3 consists of 14 residues. The germline V gene encodes CDR1 SGHRS and CDR2 YFSETQ. The CDR3 sequence is CASSPDTGGYVYTF. In DNA form, the CDR3 reads TGCGCCAGCAGCCCCGACACAGGGGGCTATGTCTACACCTTC.

V usage is TRBV11-2 and J usage is TRBJ2-5; a weak D match, TRBD2 (5 bases). The germline V and J ends were trimmed by 5 bases and 3 bases, with 13 bases remaining between them. CDR3 length: 14 residues. Germline V gives CDR1 SGHAT, CDR2 FQNNGV. CDR3 protein: CASSRAREKETQYF. The CDR3 coding sequence is TGTGCCAGCAGCCGGGCCCGGGAAAAAGAGACCCAGTACTTC. The full variable domain, with the rest looked up from reference TRBV11-2 and TRBJ2-5, is EAGVAQSPRYKIIEKRQSVAFWCNPISGHATLYWYQQILGQGPKLLIQFQNNGVVDDSQLPKDRFSAERLKGVDSTLKIQPAKLEDSAVYLCASSRAREKETQYFGPGTRLLVL.

J is TRBJ2-3 and V is TRBV19; 8 bases match TRBD2. CDR1 and CDR2 from the germline V gene are LNHDA and SQIVND (reference sequence). This CDR3 region has 16 residues. Trimming cost V 1 base and J 4 bases; bases outside gene matches: 7. The CDR3 protein is CASSIGDGRAPDTQYF. Written as DNA, the CDR3 is TGTGCCAGTAGTATAGGTGACGGGAGGGCCCCAGATACGCAGTATTTT.

This clone was found a few times. The chain recombines TRBV7-8 with TRBJ1-1; 8 bases match TRBD1. Germline values: CDR1 SGHVS, CDR2 FQNEAQ. V lost 1 base, J lost 4 bases, and 8 bases stayed unmatched. This CDR3 region has 16 residues. The CDR3, as DNA: TGTGCCAGCAGCTTAGGGGCAGGGGGCCCCAGCACTGAAGCTTTCTTT. Its protein is CASSLGAGGPSTEAFF. Looking up the rest from reference TRBV7-8 and TRBJ1-1 gives the full variable domain: GAGVSQSPRYKVAKRGQDVALRCDPISGHVSLFWYQQALGQGPEFLTYFQNEAQLDKSGLPSDRFFAERPEGSVSTLKIQRTQQEDSAVYLCASSLGAGGPSTEAFFGQGTRLTVV.

V usage is TRBV19 and J usage is TRBJ1-2; 9 bases are a match to TRBD1. The CDR3 covers 16 residues. V dropped 6 bases and J dropped 3; count of bases not matched to a gene: 11. The germline CDR1 and CDR2 sequences are LNHDA and SQIVND (reference sequence). The CDR3 DNA is TGTGCCAGTAGCGGGGACAGGGTTAACTCCGACTATGGCTACACCTTC. Protein sequence: CASSGDRVNSDYGYTF.

The chain employs TRBV28 and TRBJ1-5; 7 bases are shared with TRBD1. The trim removed 5 bases at V and 4 bases at J, leaving 8 bases unmatched. CDR1 MDHEN and CDR2 SYDVKM come from the germline V gene. This CDR3 is built from 15 residues. The chain's CDR3 is CASSPSRGPNQPQHF. The DNA for the CDR3 is TGTGCCAGCAGTCCCTCGAGGGGGCCGAATCAGCCCCAGCATTTT.

V gene TRBV25-1 combines with J gene TRBJ1-2; 7 nucleotides align to TRBD1. There are 15 residues in the CDR3. Looked up from germline, CDR1 is MGHDK and CDR2 is SYGVNS. The V gene end was trimmed by 7 bases and the J gene end by 4 bases; junction bases not matched to a gene: 12. CDR3 amino acids: CASTPLDGTAYGYTF. CDR3 bases: TGTGCCAGCACCCCCTTAGACGGGACAGCCTATGGCTACACCTTC.

The rearrangement links TRBV27 to TRBJ2-5, with a tentative D call TRBD2 (6 bases). Germline CDR1 MNHEY, CDR2 SMNVEV (reference sequence). V was trimmed by 0 bases and J by 5 bases, leaving 10 bases between them. CDR3 length equals 14 residues. DNA of the CDR3: TGTGCCAGCAGTTTATCCCCGGGAGTGGAGACCCAGTACTTC. Amino acid sequence: CASSLSPGVETQYF.

Concerning this clone: A junction boundary mismatches the germline segment, possibly from a read error. This specimen includes other DNA sequences encoding the same CDR3. The chain joins TRBV5-1 to TRBJ2-3, with 13 bases that match TRBD2. Per the germline V gene, CDR1 is SGHRS and CDR2 is YFSETQ. The CDR3 is made up of 17 amino acids. CDR3 region: CASSIDGTSGITDTQYF. CDR3 nucleotides: TGCGCCAGCAGCATCGACGGGACTAGCGGGATCACAGATACGCAGTACTTT.

J is TRBJ1-5 and V is TRBV2; TRBD1 is a possible D gene (5 bases). Trimming took 2 bases from V and 2 from J, leaving 10 bases between them. The CDR3 spans 15 residues. CDR1 is SNHLY, CDR2 FYNNEI, per germline. The CDR3 here is CASSEHRSGNQPQHF. CDR3 sequence (DNA): TGTGCCAGCAGTGAACACAGGTCGGGCAATCAGCCCCAGCATTTT.

In its sample, this clone was seen a few times. The chain uses TRBV7-2 and TRBJ2-7, with a weak D call TRBD1 (6 bases). CDR3 length: 12 amino acids. Trimming left V 5 bases short and J 5 bases short, with 10 bases between. Germline-derived CDR1 and CDR2 are SGHTA and FQGNSA. CDR3 coding DNA: TGTGCCAGCAGCATAAACAGGGACGAGCAGTACTTC. Translation gives CASSINRDEQYF. Variable domain in full (rest from reference TRBV7-2 and TRBJ2-7): GAGVSQSPSNKVTEKGKDVELRCDPISGHTALYWYRQSLGQGLEFLIYFQGNSAPDKSGLPSDRFSAERTGGSVSTLTIQRTQQEDSAVYLCASSINRDEQYFGPGTRLTVT.

The rearrangement uses TRBV7-3 and TRBJ2-1, with 11 bases lining up with TRBD1. Per germline, CDR1 SGHTA and CDR2 FQGTGA. The CDR3 length is 16 residues. The ends lost 0 bases at V and 4 bases at J; junction bases unmatched: 2. The CDR3, as DNA: TGTGCCAGCAGCTTAACGGGGGACAGGGGGTACAATGAGCAGTTCTTC. Residues: CASSLTGDRGYNEQFF.

This clone has only a few counts. In nucleotides, the CDR3 is TGTGCCAGCCGGCGCGCCGGGACAGGGAGACTAATCCAAGAGACCCAGTACTTC. The encoded protein is CASRRAGTGRLIQETQYF. The chain carries TRBV28 and TRBJ2-5; 9 nucleotides align to TRBD1. V dropped 8 bases and J dropped 1; count of bases not matched to a gene: 17. Germline-derived CDR1 and CDR2 are MDHEN and SYDVKM. The CDR3 loop spans 18 amino acids.

The chain employs TRBV28 and TRBJ1-2; 7 positions match TRBD1. The CDR3 is made up of 14 amino acids. In germline, CDR1 is MDHEN, CDR2 SYDVKM. V gave up 5 bases and J gave up 5 bases; unmatched junction bases: 8. In DNA, the CDR3 is TGTGCCAGCAGTCCCCGGGACAGCGGTTATGGCTACACCTTC. Translation gives CASSPRDSGYGYTF.

The chain links TRBV6-1 to TRBJ1-5; D ambiguous. Germline-derived CDR1 and CDR2 are MNHNS and SASEGT. Trimming pared 7 bases from V and 2 bases from J, leaving 12 bases between. The CDR3 consists of 14 residues. The CDR3 loop is CASTHERGNQPQHF. CDR3 nucleotide sequence: TGTGCCAGCACCCACGAGCGAGGCAATCAGCCCCAGCATTTT.

The rearrangement uses TRBV7-3 and TRBJ2-7; unclear D gene. Trimming took off 0 bases at V and 5 bases at J, with 8 bases between the two ends. The CDR3 has 13 residues. CDR1 SGHTA and CDR2 FQGTGA come from the germline V gene. The CDR3 DNA sequence: TGTGCCAGCAGCTTAACCAGATCCCACGAGCAGTACTTC. Translation: CASSLTRSHEQYF. Looking up the rest from reference TRBV7-3 and TRBJ2-7 gives the full variable domain: GAGVSQTPSNKVTEKGKYVELRCDPISGHTALYWYRQSLGQGPEFLIYFQGTGAADDSGLPNDRFFAVRPEGSVSTLKIQRTERGDSAVYLCASSLTRSHEQYFGPGTRLTVT.

The chain joins TRBV6-1 to TRBJ2-1; no firm D call. Trimming removed 7 bases from V and 15 bases from J, with 7 bases in between. This CDR3 contains 8 residues. Germline CDR1 and CDR2: MNHNS and SASEGT. The CDR3 DNA sequence: TGTGCCAGCAACTATCTGTTCTTC. Protein: CASNYLFF.

The J gene is TRBJ1-3, the V gene TRBV18; D remains unclear. Trimming stripped 2 bases from V and 0 bases from J, with 5 bases between. Germline lookup yields CDR1 KGHSH and CDR2 LQKENI. The CDR3 length is 14 residues. The CDR3 bases are TGTGCCAGCTCACCAGGACTCTCTGGAAACACCATATATTTT. Translated: CASSPGLSGNTIYF.

The chain carries TRBV11-2 and TRBJ2-7, with D possibly being TRBD2 (5 bases). Germline values: CDR1 SGHAT, CDR2 FQNNGV. This CDR3 spans 16 amino acids. Trimming removed 4 bases at V and 0 bases at J, with 16 bases between. The CDR3 sequence: CASSSGLQEVSYEQYF. The DNA of the CDR3 is TGTGCCAGCAGCTCCGGACTCCAGGAAGTCTCCTACGAGCAGTACTTC.

The chain joins TRBV6-5 to TRBJ1-2; weak D call: TRBD1 (6 bases). This CDR3 comprises 12 residues. Trimming pared 6 bases from V and 7 bases from J, leaving 12 bases between. Looked up from germline, CDR1 is MNHEY and CDR2 is SVGAGI. CDR3 sequence: CASRRTGSGYTF. CDR3 coding DNA: TGTGCCAGCAGGCGAACAGGGAGTGGCTACACCTTC.

V usage is TRBV9 and J usage is TRBJ2-7; 8 bases match TRBD2. The ends lost 4 bases at V and 5 bases at J; junction bases unmatched: 8. The CDR3 is made up of 14 amino acids. The V gene's germline CDR1 is SGDLS and CDR2 YYNGEE. The CDR3 DNA reads TGTGCCAGCAGCCTTCTCAGCGGGAGCAACGAGCAGTACTTC. Translated: CASSLLSGSNEQYF.